A selection of T cell receptor beta chains follows, all from one sample in a study of cytomegalovirus exposure and HLA in healthy donors. Assay: immunoSEQ multiplex PCR; the TCRdb copy retains only in-frame clones and omits some. The table includes around 110,000 clones, more than 60% detected once. The sample comprised PBMCs. The origin of the receptors is a man aged 40-55 years in good health and CMV-seronegative. CDR3s leave out the opening cysteine and the closing phenylalanine or tryptophan. The order of the fields is CDR3 length, J gene, V gene, CDR3 protein.

>13|TRBJ2-6|TRBV7-9
ASRSDSSGANVLT
>13|TRBJ1-4|TRBV9
ASSPTDRVGEKLF
>14|TRBJ2-1|TRBV13
ASSAGLAGRYNEQF
>13|TRBJ2-3|TRBV11-3
ASSLGGDFTDTQY
>11|TRBJ1-1|TRBV5-5
ASSTDRDGGAF
>12|TRBJ1-2|TRBV11-2
ASSLGRGFNGYT
>12|TRBJ1-6|TRBV5-1
ASSSQGRGSPLH
>12|TRBJ1-2|TRBV5-1
ASSLDISRGGYT
>14|TRBJ2-2|TRBV11-2
ASSRIITSNTGELF
>15|TRBJ2-2|TRBV7-3
ASSLNRAGGRTGELF
>12|TRBJ1-5|TRBV7-9
ASSQGAVNQPQH
>13|TRBJ2-1|TRBV29-1
SVTGLAVSYNEQF
>12|TRBJ2-1|TRBV6-6
ASSYDRAGNEQF
>13|TRBJ2-1|TRBV5-1
ASSKGGTGNNEQF
>13|TRBJ1-1|TRBV11-1
ASSPRIRAPTEAF
>10|TRBJ1-1|TRBV18
ASSSGQWEAF
>14|TRBJ2-5|TRBV7-6
ASSQSSGGARETQY
>12|TRBJ1-1|TRBV27
ASRSTGVYTEAF
>13|TRBJ2-5|TRBV7-9
SSSLGSPSGETQY
>13|TRBJ1-6|TRBV5-1
ASSPGGGSNSPLH
>10|TRBJ2-7|TRBV19
ASSTRTSEQY
>12|TRBJ1-3|TRBV6-6
ASGGPSSGNTIY
>14|TRBJ1-4|TRBV16
ASSPFAGATNEKLF
>13|TRBJ2-5|TRBV7-2
ASSLGGQLRETQY
>13|TRBJ2-7|TRBV6-1
ASSERKGGSYEQY
>12|TRBJ2-5|TRBV16
ASSPTGAEETQY
>10|TRBJ1-1|TRBV7-8
ASSFAGPEAF
>14|TRBJ2-7|TRBV14
ASSQEEDRGPYEQY
>12|TRBJ1-4|TRBV6-1
ASRRTGSNEKLF
>14|TRBJ2-6|TRBV4-2
ASSLSRDSGANVLT
>15|TRBJ2-7|TRBV7-2
ASSRGGSGQIPYEQY
>11|TRBJ1-5|TRBV18
ASSEENDQPQH
>12|TRBJ2-1|TRBV5-8
ASSFGGAGHEQF
>14|TRBJ2-1|TRBV11-2
ASSLDGRPVLGEQF
>14|TRBJ2-1|TRBV5-1
ASSPTGGSSYNEQF